This passage covers 27 T cell receptor beta chains from one sample sequenced in a study of cytomegalovirus exposure and HLA in healthy donors. Vbeta (60) and Jbeta (13) primers were used in the PCR. Clones were read by immunoSEQ multiplex PCR, and TCRdb kept only the in-frame ones, dropping some. Its table lists about 140,000 clones. Source material: PBMCs. The receptors were gathered from a woman under 30 in good health and CMV-seronegative.

This chain joins TRBV7-6 and TRBJ2-7; D is ambiguous. V lost 1 base and J 1 base, leaving 8 bases between the germline ends. Germline-derived CDR1 and CDR2 are SGHVS and FNYEAQ. CDR3 length: 14 amino acids. This CDR3 is CASSLGAASYEQYF. In nucleotides, the CDR3 is TGTGCCAGCAGCTTAGGGGCCGCTTCCTACGAGCAGTACTTC. The full variable domain, rest sourced from reference TRBV7-6 and TRBJ2-7, is GAGVSQSPRYKVTKRGQDVALRCDPISGHVSLYWYRQALGQGPEFLTYFNYEAQQDKSGLPNDRFSAERPEGSISTLTIQRTEQRDSAMYRCASSLGAASYEQYFGPGTRLTVT.

V usage is TRBV29-1 and J usage is TRBJ1-2; 7 bases line up with TRBD1. This CDR3 has 14 amino acids. V shed 4 bases and J 2 bases; nucleotides not matched to a gene: 7. CDR1 is SQVTM, CDR2 ANQGSEA, per germline. The CDR3 reads CSVVQGNGNYGYTF. The DNA for the CDR3 is TGCAGCGTTGTACAGGGGAATGGGAACTATGGCTACACCTTC.

This chain links TRBV4-3 with TRBJ2-3; weak D call: TRBD2 (5 bases). The CDR3 covers 15 residues. The germline V gene has CDR1 LGHNA and CDR2 YSLEER. V was trimmed by 1 base and J by 2 bases, leaving 10 bases between them. CDR3 sequence: CASSQGPRDTDTQYF. CDR3 nucleotides: TGCGCCAGCAGCCAAGGACCCCGGGACACAGATACGCAGTATTTT.

The V and J genes are TRBV4-3 and TRBJ2-1; 8 positions agree with TRBD2. The CDR3 extends over 14 amino acids. Trimming cost V 4 bases and J 6 bases; bases outside gene matches: 5. Germline V CDR1 and CDR2: LGHNA, YSLEER. The CDR3 loop reads CASSRGLEFNEQFF. DNA for the CDR3: TGCGCCAGCAGCCGGGGACTAGAGTTCAATGAGCAGTTCTTC.

The rearrangement links TRBV11-3 to TRBJ2-7; D might be TRBD1 (5 bases). Trimming shortened V by 5 bases and J by 6 bases, and 11 bases separated the two germline ends. Germline V gene data show CDR1 as SGHNT and CDR2 as YENEEA. This CDR3 spans 12 amino acids. The CDR3 DNA sequence: TGTGCCAGCAGCGGGCAGGGAAGCGAGCAGTACGTC. The encoded protein is CASSGQGSEQYV.

This sequence joins TRBV7-9 and TRBJ2-7, with a possible D match to TRBD2 (5 bases). The CDR3 sequence is 12 residues long. Trimming removed 1 base from V and 7 bases from J, with 8 bases in between. Germline CDR1 is SEHNR and CDR2 is FQNEAQ (reference sequence). Here the CDR3 reads CASSLGPGEQYF. The DNA for the CDR3 is TGTGCCAGCAGCTTAGGGCCGGGGGAGCAGTACTTC. The complete variable domain, with remaining parts taken from reference TRBV7-9 and TRBJ2-7, reads DTGVSQNPRHKITKRGQNVTFRCDPISEHNRLYWYRQTLGQGPEFLTYFQNEAQLEKSRLLSDRFSAERPKGSFSTLEIQRTEQGDSAMYLCASSLGPGEQYFGPGTRLTVT.

V and J are TRBV27 and TRBJ2-7; a weak D match, TRBD1 (6 bases). The CDR3 runs to 16 residues. Germline-derived CDR1 and CDR2 are MNHEY and SMNVEV (reference sequence). Trimming stripped 6 bases from V and 3 bases from J, with 21 bases between. The CDR3 here is CASSRGRDTKVYEQYF. Here the CDR3 DNA reads TGTGCCAGCAGCCGGGGCCGGGACACTAAAGTCTACGAGCAGTACTTC.

The DNA of the CDR3 is TGTGCCAGCAGTTACGTTGCAGGTCCCTACGAGCAGTACTTC. Translated: CASSYVAGPYEQYF. The chain employs TRBV6-5 and TRBJ2-7; the D is unclear. V lost 2 bases to trimming and J lost 2 bases, with 10 bases between them. Germline CDR1 and CDR2: MNHEY and SVGAGI. The CDR3 has 14 residues.

The rearrangement uses TRBV7-6 and TRBJ2-2; 11 nucleotides align to TRBD1. This CDR3 comprises 15 residues. Germline CDR1 SGHVS, CDR2 FNYEAQ. Trimming cost V 5 bases and J 6 bases; bases outside gene matches: 5. The CDR3 reads CASSQGQGGPGELFF. The CDR3 DNA reads as TGTGCCAGCAGCCAGGGACAGGGGGGCCCCGGGGAGCTGTTTTTT. Supplemented by reference TRBV7-6 and TRBJ2-2, the full variable domain reads GAGVSQSPRYKVTKRGQDVALRCDPISGHVSLYWYRQALGQGPEFLTYFNYEAQQDKSGLPNDRFSAERPEGSISTLTIQRTEQRDSAMYRCASSQGQGGPGELFFGEGSRLTVL.

CDR3 loop: CASSGGVAGAADTQYF. The DNA of the CDR3 is TGTGCCAGCAGCGGAGGGGTAGCGGGAGCTGCAGATACGCAGTATTTT. The chain employs TRBV5-4 and TRBJ2-3; 9 bases are a match to TRBD2. V gave up 4 bases and J gave up 4 bases; unmatched junction bases: 10. There are 16 residues in the CDR3. Germline CDR1 is SGHNT and CDR2 is YYREEE (reference sequence). Looking up the rest from reference TRBV5-4 and TRBJ2-3 gives the full variable domain: ETGVTQSPTHLIKTRGQQVTLRCSSQSGHNTVSWYQQALGQGPQFIFQYYREEENGRGNFPPRFSGLQFPNYSSELNVNALELDDSALYLCASSGGVAGAADTQYFGPGTRLTVL.

J is TRBJ2-1 and V is TRBV13; 10 nucleotides match TRBD2. In germline, CDR1 is PRHDT, CDR2 FYEKMQ (reference sequence). Losses at the gene ends were 8 bases for V and 6 bases for J; bases not matched to a gene: 7. The CDR3 covers 14 residues. The CDR3 spells CASAEAGGPNEQFF. The DNA of the CDR3 is TGTGCCAGCGCTGAAGCGGGAGGGCCCAATGAGCAGTTCTTC.

The chain links TRBV7-9 to TRBJ1-1; D unresolved. With 1 base removed from V and 4 bases from J, the gap between germline ends came to 10 bases. Germline V gives CDR1 SEHNR, CDR2 FQNEAQ (reference sequence). CDR3 length equals 14 residues. The CDR3 DNA follows: TGTGCCAGCAGCTTAGACGGAGGAATCACTGAAGCTTTCTTT. This codes for CASSLDGGITEAFF.

The rearrangement links TRBV6-6 to TRBJ2-2; a possible D gene is TRBD1 (5 bases). The CDR3 sequence is 15 residues long. CDR1 is MNHNY, CDR2 SVGAGI, per germline (reference sequence). Trimming left V 5 bases short and J 5 bases short, with 15 bases between. The CDR3 bases are TGTGCCAGCAGTCAGACCCAGGGCTGGACCGGGGAGCTGTTTTTT. Its protein product is CASSQTQGWTGELFF.

CDR3 region: CSVRDSSYNSPLHF. CDR3 bases: TGCAGCGTCCGGGACAGCTCCTATAATTCACCCCTCCACTTT. The chain uses TRBV29-1 and TRBJ1-6, with 7 bases matching TRBD1. The germline V gene has CDR1 SQVTM and CDR2 ANQGSEA. This CDR3 is 14 amino acids long. Trimming took 6 bases from V and 0 from J; bases not matched to a gene: 2.

This sequence joins TRBV11-3 and TRBJ2-1; 7 bases fit TRBD2. CDR3 size: 16 residues. V lost 1 base to trimming and J lost 5 bases; unmatched junction nucleotides: 8. Germline V lookup: CDR1 SGHNT, CDR2 YENEEA. The CDR3 DNA reads TGTGCCAGCAGCTTAGTTTCCGGGAGGACCAACAATGAGCAGTTCTTC. Translation gives CASSLVSGRTNNEQFF.

Concerning this clone itself: Other DNA sequences of this sample code for an identical CDR3. This chain uses TRBV15 with TRBJ2-1; tentatively, D is TRBD1 or TRBD2 (5 bases each). Looked up from germline, CDR1 is LNHNV and CDR2 is YYDKDF (reference sequence). The CDR3 totals 15 residues. Trimming took 5 bases from V and 7 from J, leaving 18 bases between them. The CDR3, as DNA: TGTGCCACCAGCCGAGGGACGGGATCTCGGAATGAGCAGTTCTTC. Its translation: CATSRGTGSRNEQFF.

The J gene is TRBJ1-1, the V gene TRBV7-2; D is perhaps TRBD1 (5 bases). The CDR3 extends over 13 amino acids. Germline V gene data show CDR1 as SGHTA and CDR2 as FQGNSA. V was pared by 5 bases and J by 4 bases, with 11 bases between. CDR3 sequence: CASSVQGSTEAFF. DNA for the CDR3: TGTGCCAGCAGCGTCCAGGGTAGCACTGAAGCTTTCTTT.

This chain links TRBV9 with TRBJ1-1; D is uncertain. V was cut by 0 bases and J by 0 bases, with 12 bases left in between. The germline V gene has CDR1 SGDLS and CDR2 YYNGEE. The CDR3 length is 16 residues. The CDR3 nucleotides are TGTGCCAGCAGCGTAGATCAAGAGGCGATGAACACTGAAGCTTTCTTT. This gives the protein CASSVDQEAMNTEAFF. Supplemented by reference TRBV9 and TRBJ1-1, the full variable domain reads DSGVTQTPKHLITATGQRVTLRCSPRSGDLSVYWYQQSLDQGLQFLIQYYNGEERAKGNILERFSAQQFPDLHSELNLSSLELGDSALYFCASSVDQEAMNTEAFFGQGTRLTVV.

The chain uses TRBV7-2 and TRBJ2-3; D is perhaps TRBD2 (6 bases). CDR3 size: 14 residues. Per the germline V gene, CDR1 is SGHTA and CDR2 is FQGNSA. The germline V and J ends were trimmed by 5 bases and 2 bases, with 11 bases remaining between them. The CDR3 here is CASSRGTYTDTQYF. CDR3 sequence (DNA): TGTGCCAGCAGCCGGGGGACGTACACAGATACGCAGTATTTT.

V usage is TRBV18 and J usage is TRBJ2-7, with 7 bases matching TRBD2. The germline gives CDR1 KGHSH, CDR2 LQKENI. The CDR3 sequence is 14 residues long. The V gene end was trimmed by 0 bases and the J gene end by 1 base; junction bases not matched to a gene: 0. CDR3 loop: CASSPPGGSYEQYF. DNA for the CDR3: TGTGCCAGCTCACCACCGGGGGGGTCCTACGAGCAGTACTTC.

This chain connects TRBV7-2 to TRBJ2-5; TRBD2 agrees at 14 bases. In germline, CDR1 is SGHTA, CDR2 FQGNSA. CDR3 length equals 16 residues. With 5 bases clipped from V and 5 bases from J, the junction kept 7 bases outside the gene matches. For the CDR3, the DNA is TGTGCCAGCAGCCCGGGACTAGCGGGAGCGGGTGAGACCCAGTACTTC. Residues: CASSPGLAGAGETQYF.

The chain has TRBV11-3 and TRBJ2-3; possibly TRBD1 for D (6 bases). This CDR3 has 15 amino acids. The V end was cut by 1 base, the J end by 3 bases, with 11 bases between. Germline V CDR1 and CDR2: SGHNT, YENEEA. This CDR3 is CASSLGRTETDTQYF. The CDR3, as DNA: TGTGCCAGCAGCTTAGGTCGGACAGAGACAGATACGCAGTATTTT.

This chain links TRBV9 with TRBJ2-7, with D tentatively TRBD1 (6 bases). The CDR3 loop spans 13 amino acids. The V gene lost 0 bases and the J gene lost 7 bases, with 11 bases spanning the gap. The V gene's germline CDR1 is SGDLS and CDR2 YYNGEE. The CDR3 sequence is CASSVVGAGEQYF. CDR3 coding DNA: TGTGCCAGCAGCGTAGTGGGGGCGGGTGAGCAGTACTTC.

The genes are TRBV5-4 and TRBJ2-7; 8 nucleotides align to TRBD1. The J segment lost 6 bases and the V segment lost 3 bases, leaving 8 bases of the junction unmatched. The germline gives CDR1 SGHNT, CDR2 YYREEE (reference sequence). The CDR3 runs 14 residues. CDR3 in DNA: TGTGCCAGCAGCTCTCCAGGGGGCTGGGGCGAGCAGTACTTC. Translated: CASSSPGGWGEQYF.

The CDR3 sequence: CASSTGGREPLLDTQYF. In nucleotides, the CDR3 is TGTGCCAGCAGCACCGGAGGGCGGGAGCCCCTCCTAGATACGCAGTATTTT. J is TRBJ2-3 and V is TRBV11-3; 7 bases are a match to TRBD2. Germline V gene data show CDR1 as SGHNT and CDR2 as YENEEA. The ends lost 5 bases at V and 5 bases at J; junction bases unmatched: 16. CDR3 length equals 17 residues.

The rearrangement joins TRBV11-1 to TRBJ1-1; TRBD1 aligns across 10 bases. The germline V gene encodes CDR1 SGHAT and CDR2 FQDESV (reference sequence). V lost 4 bases and J lost 1; bases outside the gene matches: 6. The CDR3 length is 16 residues. The CDR3 bases are TGTGCCAGCAGCTCATCGGACAGGGGGACGAACACTGAAGCTTTCTTT. This sequence encodes CASSSSDRGTNTEAFF.

The rearrangement joins TRBV9 to TRBJ2-2; the match to TRBD2 covers 8 bases. In germline, CDR1 is SGDLS, CDR2 YYNGEE. The CDR3 has 16 amino acids. Trimming removed 0 bases from V and 6 bases from J; junction bases left unmatched: 7. CDR3 residues: CASSVELAVRPGELFF. As DNA, the CDR3 is TGTGCCAGCAGCGTAGAACTAGCGGTTAGACCCGGGGAGCTGTTTTTT.